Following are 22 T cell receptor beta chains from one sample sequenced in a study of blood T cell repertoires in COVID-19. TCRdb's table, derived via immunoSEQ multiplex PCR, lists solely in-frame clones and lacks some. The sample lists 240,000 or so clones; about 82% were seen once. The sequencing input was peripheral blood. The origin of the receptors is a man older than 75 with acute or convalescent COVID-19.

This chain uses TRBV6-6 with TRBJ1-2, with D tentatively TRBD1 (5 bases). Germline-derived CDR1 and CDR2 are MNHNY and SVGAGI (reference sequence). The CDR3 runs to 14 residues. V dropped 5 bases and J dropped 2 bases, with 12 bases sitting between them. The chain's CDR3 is CASSGSQGNYGYTF. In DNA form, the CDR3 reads TGTGCCAGCAGTGGGTCCCAGGGAAACTATGGCTACACCTTC.

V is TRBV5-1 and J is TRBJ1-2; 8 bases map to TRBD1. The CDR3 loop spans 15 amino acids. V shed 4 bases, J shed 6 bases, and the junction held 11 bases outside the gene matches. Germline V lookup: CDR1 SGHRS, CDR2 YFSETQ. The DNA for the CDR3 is TGCGCCAGCAGCCCCTGGACAGGGCTGGAGAATGGCTACACCTTC. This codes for CASSPWTGLENGYTF.

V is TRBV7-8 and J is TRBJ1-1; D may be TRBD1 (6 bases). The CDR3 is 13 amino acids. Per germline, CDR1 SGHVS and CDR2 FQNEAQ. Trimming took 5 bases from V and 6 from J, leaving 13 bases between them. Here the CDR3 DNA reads TGTGCCAGCAGCGGGTGGGGGCTCTCTGAAGCTTTCTTT. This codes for CASSGWGLSEAFF. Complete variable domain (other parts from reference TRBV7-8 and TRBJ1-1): GAGVSQSPRYKVAKRGQDVALRCDPISGHVSLFWYQQALGQGPEFLTYFQNEAQLDKSGLPSDRFFAERPEGSVSTLKIQRTQQEDSAVYLCASSGWGLSEAFFGQGTRLTVV.

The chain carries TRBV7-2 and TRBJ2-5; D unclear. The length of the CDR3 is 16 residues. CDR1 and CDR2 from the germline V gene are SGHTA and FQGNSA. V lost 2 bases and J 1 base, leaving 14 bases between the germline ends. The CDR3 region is CASSLRRRWAQETQYF. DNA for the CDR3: TGTGCCAGCAGCTTACGTCGCCGATGGGCCCAAGAGACCCAGTACTTC.

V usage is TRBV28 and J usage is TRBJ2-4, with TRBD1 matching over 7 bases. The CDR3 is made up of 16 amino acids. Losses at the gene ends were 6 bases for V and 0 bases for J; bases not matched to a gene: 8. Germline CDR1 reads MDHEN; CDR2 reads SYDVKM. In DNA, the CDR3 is TGTGCCAGCAGGTTAGGGACAGAGCTAGCCAAAAACATTCAGTACTTC. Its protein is CASRLGTELAKNIQYF.

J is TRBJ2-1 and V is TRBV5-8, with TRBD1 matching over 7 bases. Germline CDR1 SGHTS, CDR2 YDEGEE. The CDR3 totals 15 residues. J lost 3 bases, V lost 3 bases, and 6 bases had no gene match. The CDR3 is CASSYGQVFYNEQFF. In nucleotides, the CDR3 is TGTGCCAGCAGCTACGGACAGGTTTTCTACAATGAGCAGTTCTTC.

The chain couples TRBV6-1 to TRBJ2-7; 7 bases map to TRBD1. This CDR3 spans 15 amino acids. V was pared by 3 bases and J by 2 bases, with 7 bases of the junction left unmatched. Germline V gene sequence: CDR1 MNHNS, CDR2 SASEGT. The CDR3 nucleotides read TGTGCCAGCAGTGAGGAACCCGGACAGGCCTACGAGCAGTACTTC. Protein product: CASSEEPGQAYEQYF.

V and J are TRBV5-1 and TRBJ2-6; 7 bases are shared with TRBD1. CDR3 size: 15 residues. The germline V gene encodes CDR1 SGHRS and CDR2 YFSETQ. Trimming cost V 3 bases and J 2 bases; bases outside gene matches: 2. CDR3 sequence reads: CASSSQGAGANVLTF. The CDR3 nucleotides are TGCGCCAGCAGCTCCCAGGGGGCTGGGGCCAACGTCCTGACTTTC.

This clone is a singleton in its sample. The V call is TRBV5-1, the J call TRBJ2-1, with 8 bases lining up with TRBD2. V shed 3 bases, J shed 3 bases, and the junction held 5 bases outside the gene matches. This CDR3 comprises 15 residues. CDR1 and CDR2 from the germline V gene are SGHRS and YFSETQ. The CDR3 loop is CASSSRGGNYNEQFF. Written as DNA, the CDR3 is TGCGCCAGCAGCTCCCGGGGGGGTAACTACAATGAGCAGTTCTTC.

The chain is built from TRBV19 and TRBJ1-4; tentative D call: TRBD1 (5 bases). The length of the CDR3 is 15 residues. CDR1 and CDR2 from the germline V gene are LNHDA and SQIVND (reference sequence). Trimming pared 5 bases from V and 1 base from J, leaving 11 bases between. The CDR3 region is CASSAQGVTNEKLFF. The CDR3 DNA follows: TGTGCCAGTAGTGCCCAGGGCGTAACTAATGAAAAACTGTTTTTT.

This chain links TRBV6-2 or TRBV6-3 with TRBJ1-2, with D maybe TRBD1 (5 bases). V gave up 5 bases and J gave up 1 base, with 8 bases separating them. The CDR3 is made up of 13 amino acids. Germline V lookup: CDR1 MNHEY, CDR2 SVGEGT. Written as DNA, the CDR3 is TGTGCCAGCAGTGGTCAGGGTAACTATGGCTACACCTTC. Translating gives CASSGQGNYGYTF.

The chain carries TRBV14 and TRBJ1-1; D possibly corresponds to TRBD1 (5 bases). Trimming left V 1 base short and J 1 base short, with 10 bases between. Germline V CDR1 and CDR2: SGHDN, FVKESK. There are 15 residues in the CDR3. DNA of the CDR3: TGTGCCAGCAGCCAAGGGGGTGGACAGAACACTGAAGCTTTCTTT. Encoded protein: CASSQGGGQNTEAFF.

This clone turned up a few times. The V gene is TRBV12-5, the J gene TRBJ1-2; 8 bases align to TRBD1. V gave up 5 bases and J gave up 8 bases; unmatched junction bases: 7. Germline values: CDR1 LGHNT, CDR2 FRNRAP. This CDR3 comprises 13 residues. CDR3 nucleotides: TGTGCTAGTGGTCACGGACAGGGAGAAGGCTACACCTTC. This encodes CASGHGQGEGYTF.

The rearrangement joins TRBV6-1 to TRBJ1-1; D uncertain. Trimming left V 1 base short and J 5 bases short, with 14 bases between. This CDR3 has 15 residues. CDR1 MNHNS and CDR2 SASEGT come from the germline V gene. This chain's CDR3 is CASSEGRVGRTEAFF. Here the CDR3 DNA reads TGTGCCAGCAGTGAAGGGAGGGTTGGTAGGACTGAAGCTTTCTTT.

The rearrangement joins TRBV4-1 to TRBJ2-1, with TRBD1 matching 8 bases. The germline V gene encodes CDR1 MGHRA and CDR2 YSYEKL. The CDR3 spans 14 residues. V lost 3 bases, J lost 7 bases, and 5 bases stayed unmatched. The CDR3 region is CASSHRGRRNEQFF. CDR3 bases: TGCGCCAGCAGCCACAGGGGGCGCCGGAATGAGCAGTTCTTC.

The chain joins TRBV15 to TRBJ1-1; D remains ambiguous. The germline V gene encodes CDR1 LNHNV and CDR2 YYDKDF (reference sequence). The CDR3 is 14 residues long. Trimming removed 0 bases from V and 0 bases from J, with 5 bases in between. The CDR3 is CATSRETMNTEAFF. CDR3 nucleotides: TGTGCCACCAGCAGAGAGACAATGAACACTGAAGCTTTCTTT.

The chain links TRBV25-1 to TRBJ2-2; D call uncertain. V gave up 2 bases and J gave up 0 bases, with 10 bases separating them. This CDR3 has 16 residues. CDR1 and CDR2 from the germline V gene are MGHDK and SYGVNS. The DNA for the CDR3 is TGTGCCAGCAGTGAAGATTCAGGAACGAACACCGGGGAGCTGTTTTTT. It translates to CASSEDSGTNTGELFF.

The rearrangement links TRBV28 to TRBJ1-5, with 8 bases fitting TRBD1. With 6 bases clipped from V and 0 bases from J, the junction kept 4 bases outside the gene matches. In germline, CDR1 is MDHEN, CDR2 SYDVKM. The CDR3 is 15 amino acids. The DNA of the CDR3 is TGTGCCAGCAGACCAGGGGGCTTTAGCAATCAGCCCCAGCATTTT. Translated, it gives CASRPGGFSNQPQHF.

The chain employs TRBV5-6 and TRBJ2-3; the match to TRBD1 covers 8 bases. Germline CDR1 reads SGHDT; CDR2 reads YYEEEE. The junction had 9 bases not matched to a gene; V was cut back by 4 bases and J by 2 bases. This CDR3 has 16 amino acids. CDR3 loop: CASSLPGQGYTDTQYF. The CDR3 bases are TGTGCCAGCAGCCTTCCCGGACAGGGCTACACAGATACGCAGTATTTT.

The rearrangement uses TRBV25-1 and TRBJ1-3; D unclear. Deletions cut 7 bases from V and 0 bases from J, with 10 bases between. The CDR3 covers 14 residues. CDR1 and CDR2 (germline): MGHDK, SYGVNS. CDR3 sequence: CASTLSISGNTIYF. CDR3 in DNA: TGTGCCAGCACCCTATCCATCTCTGGAAACACCATATATTTT. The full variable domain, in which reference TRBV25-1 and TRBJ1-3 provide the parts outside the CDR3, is EADIYQTPRYLVIGTGKKITLECSQTMGHDKMYWYQQDPGMELHLIHYSYGVNSTEKGDLSSESTVSRIRTEHFPLTLESARPSHTSQYLCASTLSISGNTIYFGEGSWLTVV.

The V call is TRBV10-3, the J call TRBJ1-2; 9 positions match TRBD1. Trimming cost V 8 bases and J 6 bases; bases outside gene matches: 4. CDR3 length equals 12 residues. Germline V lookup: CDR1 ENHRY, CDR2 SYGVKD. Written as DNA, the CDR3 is TGTGCCATCTGGGACAGGGAAGATGGCTACACCTTC. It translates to CAIWDREDGYTF.

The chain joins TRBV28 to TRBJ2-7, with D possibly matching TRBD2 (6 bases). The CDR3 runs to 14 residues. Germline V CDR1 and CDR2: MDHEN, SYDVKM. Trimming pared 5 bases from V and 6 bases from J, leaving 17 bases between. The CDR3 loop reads CASSLGTAASEQYF. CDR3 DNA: TGTGCCAGCAGTCTCGGGACTGCCGCGTCCGAGCAGTACTTC.